What follows describes a single T cell receptor (beta chain). This sample stems from a study of blood T cell repertoires in COVID-19. In the study overall: Both acute and convalescent COVID-19 samples were obtained from the United States, Italy and Spain.

Authors' methods: Nucleated cell counts were estimated from reference gene primer amplification. The table came from immunoSEQ multiplex PCR; TCRdb's copy has only in-frame clones and leaves some out. D and trimming were read from the DNA, whereas the V and J calls and clone size are those reported in that table. The sample has roughly 62,000 clones, less than 80% seen once. This TCR came from a man aged 55 to 70 with acute or convalescent COVID-19. Sequencing was carried out using peripheral blood.

The CDR3 coding sequence is TGTGCCAGCAGCTTTTGGGGACTAGCGGGAAATGAGCAGTTCTTC. It encodes CASSFWGLAGNEQFF. V and J are TRBV7-8 and TRBJ2-1; 13 bases match TRBD2. Germline V gene data show CDR1 as SGHVS and CDR2 as FQNEAQ. V lost 3 bases to trimming and J lost 7 bases; unmatched junction nucleotides: 3. The CDR3 loop spans 15 amino acids.